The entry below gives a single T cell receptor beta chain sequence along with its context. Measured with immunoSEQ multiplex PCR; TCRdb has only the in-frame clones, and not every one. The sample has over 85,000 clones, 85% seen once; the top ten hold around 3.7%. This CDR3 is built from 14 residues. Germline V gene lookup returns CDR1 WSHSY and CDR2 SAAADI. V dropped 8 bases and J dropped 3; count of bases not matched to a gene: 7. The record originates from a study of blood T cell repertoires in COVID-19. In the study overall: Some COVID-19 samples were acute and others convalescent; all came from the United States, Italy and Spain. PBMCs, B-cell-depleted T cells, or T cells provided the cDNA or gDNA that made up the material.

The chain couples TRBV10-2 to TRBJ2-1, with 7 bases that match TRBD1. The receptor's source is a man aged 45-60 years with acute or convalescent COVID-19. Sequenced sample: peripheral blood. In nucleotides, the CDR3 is TGCGCCAGCTCCGGGACAGCCTTCTACAATGAGCAGTTCTTC. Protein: CASSGTAFYNEQFF.